The 10 T cell receptor beta chains presented below share a single source sample, sequenced in a study of T cell clonality in common variable immunodeficiency. Generated by immunoSEQ multiplex PCR, the TCRdb table keeps only in-frame clones and is missing some. The sample holds around 55,000 clones, and no clone turns up only once. Input material: peripheral blood mononuclear cells. The source is a person aged 18 to 70 in good health.

This clone has ten or more counts. CDR3 region: CAWSLQSGGYTF. The DNA read from the CDR3 is TGTGCCTGGAGCCTACAGTCTGGAGGC. The chain links TRBV30 to TRBJ1-2; D is ambiguous. The read ends 3 residues early relative to the CDR3; the germline J gene fills the gap. This CDR3 spans 12 amino acids. Per germline, CDR1 GTSNPN and CDR2 SVGIG (reference sequence).

Turning to this clone: The read terminates 3 residues ahead of where the CDR3 ends, so the germline J gene completes it. The chain employs TRBV20-1 and TRBJ1-6; 7 positions agree with TRBD1. CDR3 length equals 14 residues. Germline V CDR1 and CDR2: DFQATT, SNEGSKA (reference sequence). The V segment lost 6 bases and the J segment 7 bases; nucleotides outside the gene matches: 9. Incomplete CDR3 DNA: TGCAGTGCAGGGACAGTGAGCGCGAATTCACCC. Translating gives CSAGTVSANSP. The whole CDR3 is CSAGTVSANSPLHF.

The table lists this clone with many counts. The CDR3 end lies 3 residues beyond the end of the read and is filled in from the germline J gene. The chain recombines TRBV6-2 or TRBV6-3 with TRBJ2-2; maybe TRBD2 (6 bases). With 10 bases removed from V and 5 bases from J, the gap between germline ends came to 14 bases. This CDR3 contains 13 residues. The germline gives CDR1 MNHEY, CDR2 SVGEGT. The DNA read from the CDR3 is TGTGCCATTTCGGGACTCCCGACCGGGGAG. The encoded protein is CAISGLPTGE. The complete CDR3 protein is CAISGLPTGELFF.

As to this clone: The read terminates 3 residues before the CDR3 end, so the remaining end is supplied by the germline J gene. V gene TRBV20-1 combines with J gene TRBJ1-2; 7 bases are a match to TRBD1. The CDR3 covers 14 residues. CDR1 and CDR2 from the germline V gene are DFQATT and SNEGSKA (reference sequence). This CDR3 reads CSARSGQVNQPYTF. The part of the CDR3 DNA that was read is TGCAGTGCTAGGTCCGGACAGGTCAATCAGCCC.

To note about this clone: Read data end 3 residues before the CDR3 end; the end is taken from the germline J gene. This sequence joins TRBV7-9 and TRBJ1-2; no firm D call. Trimming cost V 4 bases and J 6 bases, with 15 bases left between them. The CDR3 consists of 14 residues. Per germline, CDR1 SEHNR and CDR2 FQNEAQ (reference sequence). CDR3 loop: CASSSPLSGNGYTF. The CDR3 DNA, read in part, is TGTGCCAGCAGCTCCCCTCTATCGGGGAATGGC.

This clone appeared many times. The sequenced fragment ends 3 residues before the CDR3 boundary, so the rest is inferred from the germline J gene. The chain recombines TRBV30 with TRBJ2-2, with 7 bases matching TRBD1. V shed 5 bases, J shed 5 bases, and the junction held 8 bases outside the gene matches. CDR1 and CDR2 from the germline V gene are GTSNPN and SVGIG (reference sequence). CDR3 size: 14 residues. CDR3 in amino acids: CAWSTGTATGELFF. The covered CDR3 bases are TGTGCCTGGTCAACCGGGACAGCTACCGGGGAG.

This clone came up many times. The CDR3 end lies 3 residues beyond the end of the read and is filled in from the germline J gene. The V and J genes are TRBV29-1 and TRBJ2-1, with 11 bases matching TRBD2. The V gene's germline CDR1 is SQVTM and CDR2 ANQGSEA. The CDR3 contains 15 residues. Germline trimming cut 0 bases from V and 3 bases from J; bases unmatched to any gene: 1. The CDR3 loop reads CSVEELAGGYNEQFF. Partial CDR3 DNA: TGCAGCGTTGAAGAGCTAGCGGGAGGCTACAATGAG.

The table lists this clone with a few counts. The read ends 3 residues shy of where the CDR3 ends; the end is completed using the germline J gene. The V gene is TRBV18, the J gene TRBJ1-2; 8 positions match TRBD1. With 1 base clipped from V and 4 bases from J, the junction kept 2 bases outside the gene matches. The CDR3 sequence is 14 residues long. Germline V gene lookup returns CDR1 KGHSH and CDR2 LQKENI. CDR3: CASSPRTGSYGYTF. CDR3 DNA (partial): TGTGCCAGCTCACCACGGACAGGGAGCTATGGC.

This clone was observed many times. The sequenced fragment ends 3 residues before the CDR3 boundary, so the rest is inferred from the germline J gene. The chain carries TRBV5-1 and TRBJ2-3; 7 bases line up with TRBD2. Looked up from germline, CDR1 is SGHRS and CDR2 is YFSETQ. The CDR3 is 15 amino acids. The sequenced CDR3 bases are TGCGCCAGCAGCCTAGCGGCCCTGGGGGAAGAGACG. Protein: CASSLAALGEET. The full CDR3 sequence reads CASSLAALGEETQYF. Supplemented by reference TRBV5-1 and TRBJ2-3, the full variable domain reads KAGVTQTPRYLIKTRGQQVTLSCSPISGHRSVSWYQQTPGQGLQFLFEYFSETQRNKGNFPGRFSGRQFSNSRSEMNVSTLELGDSALYLCASSLAALGEETQYFGPGTRLTVL.

In its sample, this clone was seen a few times. Sequencing ends 3 residues short of the CDR3 end; the germline J gene provides the rest. The chain uses TRBV6-4 and TRBJ1-2; 11 nucleotides align to TRBD1. CDR3 size: 13 residues. From germline, CDR1 is MRHNA and CDR2 SNTAGT. The CDR3 is CASSRDRGGGYTF. The sequenced part of the CDR3 DNA is TGTGCCAGCAGCCGGGACAGGGGGGGAGGC.